Sequencing of this T cell receptor (beta chain) was carried out in a study of regulatory T cells in long-lasting Graves disease. Study at large: Graves' patients (newly diagnosed) had been on antithyroid drugs under 3 months. Study-wide results and limits: Persistent patients had a count of shared public clonotypes (more than 2,500) that exceeded that of new patients (about 930). With persistent disease, TRBV28, TRBJ1-2 and TRBJ2-5 were the favored segments.

This clonotype was recorded many times. Its antigen is as yet unknown. Building the TCR beta libraries relied on iRepertoire HTBI primers, and CDR3 regions underwent Arm-PCR. TCRdb called the multiplex PCR reads again in MiXCR, with one record for every CDR3 protein. The sample shows fewer than 400,000 distinct CDR3 sequences, about a sixth of them seen only once. The CDR3 has 19 amino acids. The V gene's germline CDR1 is SEHNR and CDR2 FQNEAQ (reference sequence). Time point given: newly diagnosed GD, antithyroid drugs for less than 3 months. Extracted RNA from PBMCs served as the source of the TCR library.

This sequence joins TRBV7-9 and TRBJ2-5; tentatively, D is TRBD2 (5 bases). The DNA end favors TRBJ2-1, so the J call may be wrong. The source was peripheral blood mononuclear cells (PBMCs), collected at new diagnosis, from a patient treated with antithyroid drugs. This receptor was obtained from a female donor with Graves disease. CDR3 protein: CASSSDLTRVGEYVDEQFF. The DNA of the CDR3 is TGTGCCAGCAGCTCAGACCTAACTCGCGTGGGAGAGTATGTCGATGAGCAGTTCTTC.